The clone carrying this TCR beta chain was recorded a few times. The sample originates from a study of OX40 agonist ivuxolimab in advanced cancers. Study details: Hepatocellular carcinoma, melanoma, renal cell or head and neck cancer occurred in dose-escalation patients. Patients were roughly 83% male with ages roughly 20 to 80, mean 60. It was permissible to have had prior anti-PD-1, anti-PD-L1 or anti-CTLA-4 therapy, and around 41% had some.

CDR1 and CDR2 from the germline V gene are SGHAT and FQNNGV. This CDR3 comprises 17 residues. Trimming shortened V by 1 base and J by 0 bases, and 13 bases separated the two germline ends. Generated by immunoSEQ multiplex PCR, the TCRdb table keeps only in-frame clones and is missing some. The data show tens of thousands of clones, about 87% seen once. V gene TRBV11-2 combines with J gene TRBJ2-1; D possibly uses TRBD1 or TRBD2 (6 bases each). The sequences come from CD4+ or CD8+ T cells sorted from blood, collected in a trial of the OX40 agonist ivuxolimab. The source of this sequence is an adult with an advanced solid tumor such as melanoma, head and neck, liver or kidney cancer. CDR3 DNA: TGTGCCAGCAGCTTAGGTCTAGGGGGAGGCTCCTACAATGAGCAGTTCTTC. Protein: CASSLGLGGGSYNEQFF.